This entry describes one T cell receptor (beta chain). Its cognate antigen is unknown. The data belong to a study of Ad26.COV2.S vaccination and SARS-CoV-2 variants. Across the study: Ad26.COV2.S shots went into the muscle once or twice, 56 days apart. General study findings and limits: The TCR breadth and depth analyses may have produced an underestimate of total T cell responses. Whether participants received vaccine or placebo, their non-spike TCR breadth was similar.

The length of the CDR3 is 16 residues. Germline V gene data show CDR1 as LGHDT and CDR2 as YNNKEL (reference sequence). The ends were cut back, 1 base at V and 4 bases at J, with 14 bases in the middle. TCRdb's table, derived via immunoSEQ multiplex PCR, lists solely in-frame clones and lacks some. This table has about 460,000 clones, nearly 90% appearing once. Described treatment: some 20 received Ad26.COV2.S at low or high dose, single or two shots; about 5 received placebo; per-sample allocation not given. Collection of the samples took place on day 63 after the first injection of vaccine or placebo. An Ad26 vector that expressed Wuhan-strain SARS-CoV-2 spike constituted the vaccine.

The chain carries TRBV3-1 (or the pseudogene TRBV3-2) and TRBJ1-3; D perhaps matches TRBD1 (5 bases). The clonotype comes from a person between 18 and 65 years old who received the Ad26.COV2.S COVID-19 vaccine or a placebo. Sequenced material: peripheral blood, taken in a trial of Ad26.COV2.S vaccine versus placebo. The CDR3 loop reads CASSQGWDRSGNTIYF. The CDR3, as DNA: TGTGCCAGCAGCCAAGGCTGGGACCGCTCGGGAAACACCATATATTTT.